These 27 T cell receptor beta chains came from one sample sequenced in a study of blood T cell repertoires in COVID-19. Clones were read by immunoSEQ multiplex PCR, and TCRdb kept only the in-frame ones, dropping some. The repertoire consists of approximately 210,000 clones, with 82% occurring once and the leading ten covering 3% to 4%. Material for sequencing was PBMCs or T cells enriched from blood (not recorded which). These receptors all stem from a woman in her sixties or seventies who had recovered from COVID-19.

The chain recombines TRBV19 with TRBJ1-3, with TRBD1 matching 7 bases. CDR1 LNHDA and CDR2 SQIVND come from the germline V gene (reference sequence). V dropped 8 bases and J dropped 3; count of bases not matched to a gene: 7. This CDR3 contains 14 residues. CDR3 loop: CASGLRGFGNTIYF. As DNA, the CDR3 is TGTGCCAGTGGTCTCAGGGGGTTTGGAAACACCATATATTTT.

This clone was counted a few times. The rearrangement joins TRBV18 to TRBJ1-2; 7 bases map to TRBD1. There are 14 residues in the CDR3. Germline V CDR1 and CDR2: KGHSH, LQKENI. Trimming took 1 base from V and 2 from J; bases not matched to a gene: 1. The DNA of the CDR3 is TGTGCCAGCTCACCACAGGGACAGAACTATGGCTACACCTTC. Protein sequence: CASSPQGQNYGYTF. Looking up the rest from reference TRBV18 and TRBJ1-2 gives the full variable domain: NAGVMQNPRHLVRRRGQEARLRCSPMKGHSHVYWYRQLPEEGLKFMVYLQKENIIDESGMPKERFSAEFPKEGPSILRIQQVVRGDSAAYFCASSPQGQNYGYTFGSGTRLTVV.

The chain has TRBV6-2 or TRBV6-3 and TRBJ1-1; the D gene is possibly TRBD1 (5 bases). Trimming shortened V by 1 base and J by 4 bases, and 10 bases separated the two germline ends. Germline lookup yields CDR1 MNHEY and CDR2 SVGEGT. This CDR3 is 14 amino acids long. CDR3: CASSYYRPATEAFF. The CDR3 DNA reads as TGTGCCAGCAGTTACTACAGGCCGGCCACTGAAGCTTTCTTT.

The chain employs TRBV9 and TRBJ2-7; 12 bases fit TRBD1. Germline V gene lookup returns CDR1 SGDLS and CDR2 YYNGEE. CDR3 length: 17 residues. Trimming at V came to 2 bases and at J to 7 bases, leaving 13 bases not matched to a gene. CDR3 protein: CASSVSPTGTGGREQYF. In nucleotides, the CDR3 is TGTGCCAGCAGCGTCAGCCCCACCGGGACAGGGGGCCGGGAGCAGTACTTC.

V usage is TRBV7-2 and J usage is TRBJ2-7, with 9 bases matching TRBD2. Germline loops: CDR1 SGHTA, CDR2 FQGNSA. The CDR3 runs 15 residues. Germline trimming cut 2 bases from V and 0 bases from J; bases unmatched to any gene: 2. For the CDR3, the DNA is TGTGCCAGCAGCTTATTAGCGGGGGCCTCCTACGAGCAGTACTTC. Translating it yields CASSLLAGASYEQYF.

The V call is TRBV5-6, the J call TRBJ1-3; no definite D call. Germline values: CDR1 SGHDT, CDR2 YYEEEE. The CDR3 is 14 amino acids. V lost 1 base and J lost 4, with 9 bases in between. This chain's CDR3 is CASSLNTGGNTIYF. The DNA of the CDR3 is TGTGCCAGCAGCTTGAACACGGGGGGAAACACCATATATTTT.

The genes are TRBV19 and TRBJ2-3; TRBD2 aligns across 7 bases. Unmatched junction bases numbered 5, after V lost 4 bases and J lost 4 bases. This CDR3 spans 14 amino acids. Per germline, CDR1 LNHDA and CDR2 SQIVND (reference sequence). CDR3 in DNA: TGTGCCAGTAGTACCAGCGGGGTTGCAGATACGCAGTATTTT. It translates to CASSTSGVADTQYF. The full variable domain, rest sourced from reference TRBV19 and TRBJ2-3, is DGGITQSPKYLFRKEGQNVTLSCEQNLNHDAMYWYRQDPGQGLRLIYYSQIVNDFQKGDIAEGYSVSREKKESFPLTVTSAQKNPTAFYLCASSTSGVADTQYFGPGTRLTVL.

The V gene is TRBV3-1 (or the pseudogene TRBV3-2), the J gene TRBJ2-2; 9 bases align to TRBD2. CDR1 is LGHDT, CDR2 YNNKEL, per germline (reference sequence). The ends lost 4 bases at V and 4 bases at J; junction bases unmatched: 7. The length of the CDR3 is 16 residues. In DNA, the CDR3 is TGTGCCAGCAGCCCCTTAGCGGGAGAGGTCACCGGGGAGCTGTTTTTT. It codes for CASSPLAGEVTGELFF.

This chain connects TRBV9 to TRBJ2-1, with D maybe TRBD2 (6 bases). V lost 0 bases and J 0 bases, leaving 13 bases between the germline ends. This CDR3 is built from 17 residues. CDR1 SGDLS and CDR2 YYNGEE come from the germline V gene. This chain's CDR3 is CASSVEVAGSSYNEQFF. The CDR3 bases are TGTGCCAGCAGCGTAGAGGTTGCGGGATCCTCCTACAATGAGCAGTTCTTC.

DNA of the CDR3: TGTGCCAGCAGCTCCCAAGTGGTGCGCGGAAACACCATATATTTT. It encodes CASSSQVVRGNTIYF. This rearrangement joins TRBV7-2 to TRBJ1-3, with unresolved D. V was pared by 4 bases and J by 4 bases, with 14 bases between. This CDR3 region has 15 residues. Germline CDR1 is SGHTA and CDR2 is FQGNSA.

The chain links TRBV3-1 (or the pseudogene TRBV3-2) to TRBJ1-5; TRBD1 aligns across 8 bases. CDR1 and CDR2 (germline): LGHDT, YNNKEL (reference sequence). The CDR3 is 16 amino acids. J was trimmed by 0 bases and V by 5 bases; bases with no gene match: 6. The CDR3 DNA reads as TGTGCCAGCAGCGAACAGGGGGTGGCTAGCAATCAGCCCCAGCATTTT. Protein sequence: CASSEQGVASNQPQHF.

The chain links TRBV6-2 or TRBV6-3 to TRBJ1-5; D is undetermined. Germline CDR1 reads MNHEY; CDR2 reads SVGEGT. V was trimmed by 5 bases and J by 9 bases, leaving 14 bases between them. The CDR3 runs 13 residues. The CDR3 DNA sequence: TGTGCCAGCAGTCCCACGGGGAGATGGCCCCAGCATTTT. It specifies CASSPTGRWPQHF.

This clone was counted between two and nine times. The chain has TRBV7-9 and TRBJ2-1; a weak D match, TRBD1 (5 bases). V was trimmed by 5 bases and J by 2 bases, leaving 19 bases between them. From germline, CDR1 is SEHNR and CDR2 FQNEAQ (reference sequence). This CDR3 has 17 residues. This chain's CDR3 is CASSTPDFDRPYNEQFF. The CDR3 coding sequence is TGTGCCAGCAGCACCCCCGACTTTGACAGACCCTACAATGAGCAGTTCTTC.

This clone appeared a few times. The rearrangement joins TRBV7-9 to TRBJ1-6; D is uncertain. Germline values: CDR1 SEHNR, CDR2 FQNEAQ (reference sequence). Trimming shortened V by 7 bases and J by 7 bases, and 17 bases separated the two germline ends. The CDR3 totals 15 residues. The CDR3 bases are TGTGCCAGCACCCCCGGGATCTTTGGGAATTCACCCCTCCACTTT. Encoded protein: CASTPGIFGNSPLHF.

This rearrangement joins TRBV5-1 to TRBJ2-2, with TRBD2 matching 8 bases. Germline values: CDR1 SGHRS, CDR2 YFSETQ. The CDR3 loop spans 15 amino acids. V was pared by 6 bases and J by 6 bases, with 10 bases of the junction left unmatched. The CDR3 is CASTGRAEPSGELFF. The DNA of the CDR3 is TGCGCCAGCACCGGGAGGGCCGAGCCTTCCGGGGAGCTGTTTTTT.

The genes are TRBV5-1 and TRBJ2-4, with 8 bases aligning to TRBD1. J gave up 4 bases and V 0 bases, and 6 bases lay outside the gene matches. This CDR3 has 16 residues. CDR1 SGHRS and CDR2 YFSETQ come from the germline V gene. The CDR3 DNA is TGCGCCAGCAGCTTGGACCTCGGGACAGGAAAAAACATTCAGTACTTC. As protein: CASSLDLGTGKNIQYF.

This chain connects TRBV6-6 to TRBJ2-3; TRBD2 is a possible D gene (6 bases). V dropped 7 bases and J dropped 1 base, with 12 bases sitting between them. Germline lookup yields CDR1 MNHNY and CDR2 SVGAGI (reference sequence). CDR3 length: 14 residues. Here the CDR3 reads CASKSEGRTDTQYF. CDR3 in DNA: TGTGCCAGCAAGTCGGAGGGTCGCACAGATACGCAGTATTTT.

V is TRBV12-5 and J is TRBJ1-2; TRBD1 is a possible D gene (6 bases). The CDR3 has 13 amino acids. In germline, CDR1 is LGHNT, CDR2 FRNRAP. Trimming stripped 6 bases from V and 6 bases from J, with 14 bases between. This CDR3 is CASGPYRADGYTF. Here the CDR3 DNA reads TGTGCTAGTGGCCCCTACAGGGCCGATGGCTACACCTTC.

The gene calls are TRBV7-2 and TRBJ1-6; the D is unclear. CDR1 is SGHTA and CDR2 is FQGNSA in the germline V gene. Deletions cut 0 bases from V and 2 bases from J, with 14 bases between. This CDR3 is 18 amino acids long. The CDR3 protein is CASSLAGLGGTYNSPLHF. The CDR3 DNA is TGTGCCAGCAGCTTAGCCGGTCTCGGAGGTACCTATAATTCACCCCTCCACTTT.

The CDR3 region has the DNA TGTGCCAGCAGCCATCCGCCCCGGGTGACCCAGTACTTC. Translated: CASSHPPRVTQYF. This rearrangement joins TRBV3-1 (or the pseudogene TRBV3-2) to TRBJ2-5; D not certain. The germline V gene has CDR1 LGHDT and CDR2 YNNKEL (reference sequence). V lost 3 bases, J lost 7 bases, and 12 bases lay in between. This CDR3 spans 13 amino acids.

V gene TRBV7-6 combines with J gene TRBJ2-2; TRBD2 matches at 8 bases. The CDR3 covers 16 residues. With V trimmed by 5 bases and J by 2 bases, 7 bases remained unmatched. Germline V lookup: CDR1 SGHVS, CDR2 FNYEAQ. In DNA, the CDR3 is TGTGCCAGCAGCCGCGGTAGCGGGGCTAACACCGGGGAGCTGTTTTTT. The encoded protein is CASSRGSGANTGELFF.

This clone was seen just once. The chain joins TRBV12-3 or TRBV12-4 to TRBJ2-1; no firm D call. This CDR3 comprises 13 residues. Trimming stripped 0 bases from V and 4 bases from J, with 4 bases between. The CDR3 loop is CASSLAQYNEQFF. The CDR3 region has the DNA TGTGCCAGCAGTTTAGCCCAGTACAATGAGCAGTTCTTC.

CDR3: CASLSGTPRETQYF. In DNA form, the CDR3 reads TGTGCCAGCCTTAGCGGAACTCCCAGAGAGACCCAGTACTTC. The chain has TRBV18 and TRBJ2-5, with TRBD2 as a possible D gene (6 bases). Germline V gene data show CDR1 as KGHSH and CDR2 as LQKENI. V gave up 8 bases and J gave up 4 bases, with 17 bases separating them. CDR3 size: 14 residues.

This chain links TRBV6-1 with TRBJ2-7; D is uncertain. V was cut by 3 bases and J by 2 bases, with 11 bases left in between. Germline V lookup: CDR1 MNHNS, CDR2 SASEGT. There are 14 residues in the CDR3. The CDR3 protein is CASSDFGQPYEQYF. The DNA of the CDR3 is TGTGCCAGCAGTGATTTTGGGCAGCCCTACGAGCAGTACTTC.

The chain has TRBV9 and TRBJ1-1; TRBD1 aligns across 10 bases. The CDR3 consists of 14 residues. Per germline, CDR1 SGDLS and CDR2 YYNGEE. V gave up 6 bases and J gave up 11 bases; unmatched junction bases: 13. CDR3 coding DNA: TGTGCCAGCACCCCTGGTCCTGGGACAGGGGACGCTTTCTTT. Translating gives CASTPGPGTGDAFF.

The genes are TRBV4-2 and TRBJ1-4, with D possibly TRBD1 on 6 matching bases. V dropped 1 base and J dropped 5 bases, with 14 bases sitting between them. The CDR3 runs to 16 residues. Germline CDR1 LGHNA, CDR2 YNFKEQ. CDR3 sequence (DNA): TGTGCCAGCAGCCAAGTTTCTGGGGGCCTAAATGAAAAACTGTTTTTT. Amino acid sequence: CASSQVSGGLNEKLFF.

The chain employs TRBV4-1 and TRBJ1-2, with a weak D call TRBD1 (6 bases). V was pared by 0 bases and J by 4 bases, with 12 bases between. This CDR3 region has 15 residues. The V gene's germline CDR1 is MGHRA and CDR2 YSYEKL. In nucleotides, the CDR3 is TGCGCCAGCAGCCAAGACCCAGGGGAAACCTATGGCTACACCTTC. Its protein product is CASSQDPGETYGYTF.